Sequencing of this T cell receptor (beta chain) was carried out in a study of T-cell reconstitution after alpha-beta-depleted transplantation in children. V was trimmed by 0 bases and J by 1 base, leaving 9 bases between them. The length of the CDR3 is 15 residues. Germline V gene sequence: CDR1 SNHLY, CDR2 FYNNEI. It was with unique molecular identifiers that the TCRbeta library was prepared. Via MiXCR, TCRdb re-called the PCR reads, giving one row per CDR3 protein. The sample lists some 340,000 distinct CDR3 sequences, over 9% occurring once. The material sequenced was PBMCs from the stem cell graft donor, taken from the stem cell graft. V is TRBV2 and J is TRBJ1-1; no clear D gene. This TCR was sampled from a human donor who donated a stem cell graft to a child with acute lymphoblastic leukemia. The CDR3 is CASSEALRGNTEAFF. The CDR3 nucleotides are TGTGCCAGCAGTGAAGCGCTTCGAGGGAACACTGAAGCTTTCTTT.